This TCR beta chain was sequenced in a study of blood T cells in healthy people across ages. This clonotype was counted between two and nine times. Its specificity is unknown. V was shortened by 2 bases and J by 2 bases, with 7 bases between the two germline ends. The CDR3 has 12 amino acids. CDR1 and CDR2 (germline): DFQATT, SNEGSKA (reference sequence). Study-level results: Diversity estimates from one million T cells were considered underestimates.

A sample-barcoded 5' primer and a J-beta primer mix were used in a second PCR of about 6 to 12 cycles. Each single sample gave us at least 2.5 million CDR3-containing paired-end reads. TCRdb recomputed calls from the 5' RACE reads with MiXCR, one row per CDR3 protein. Among 700,000 to 950,000 distinct CDR3 sequences listed, around 40% were seen once. The chain links TRBV20-1 to TRBJ2-7; D is undetermined. The sequence came from a woman aged 55 to 70 in good health. Sequencing was carried out using blood. The CDR3 DNA follows: TGCAGTGCTAGATACGGAGCCTACGAGCAGTACTTC. It specifies CSARYGAYEQYF.